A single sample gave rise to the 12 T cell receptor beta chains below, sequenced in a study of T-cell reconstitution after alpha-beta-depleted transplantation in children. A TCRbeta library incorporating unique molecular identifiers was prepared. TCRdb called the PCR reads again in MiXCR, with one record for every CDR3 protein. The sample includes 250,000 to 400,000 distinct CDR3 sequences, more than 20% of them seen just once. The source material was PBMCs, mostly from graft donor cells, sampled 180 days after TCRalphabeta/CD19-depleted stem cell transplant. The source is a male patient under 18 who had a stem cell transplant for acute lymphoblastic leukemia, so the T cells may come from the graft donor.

The DNA of the CDR3 is TGTGCCAGCAGCCCGGGCGGTCGCGAGCAGTACTTC. Translated: CASSPGGREQYF. The V call is TRBV9, the J call TRBJ2-7, with D unresolved. CDR3 length: 12 residues. Per germline, CDR1 SGDLS and CDR2 YYNGEE. Deletions cut 4 bases from V and 6 bases from J, with 11 bases between.

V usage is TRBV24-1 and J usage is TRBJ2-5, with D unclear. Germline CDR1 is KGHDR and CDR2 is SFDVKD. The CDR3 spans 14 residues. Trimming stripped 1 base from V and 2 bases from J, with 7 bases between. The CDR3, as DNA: TGTGCCACCAGTGATTTAACACAGCAAGAGACCCAGTACTTC. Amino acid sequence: CATSDLTQQETQYF.

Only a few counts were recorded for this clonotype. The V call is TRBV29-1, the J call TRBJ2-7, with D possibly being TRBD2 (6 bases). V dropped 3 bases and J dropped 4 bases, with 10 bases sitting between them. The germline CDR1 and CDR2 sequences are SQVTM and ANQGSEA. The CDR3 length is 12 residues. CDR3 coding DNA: TGCAGCGTTGAGACTGGAGGGTACGAGCAGTACTTC. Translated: CSVETGGYEQYF.

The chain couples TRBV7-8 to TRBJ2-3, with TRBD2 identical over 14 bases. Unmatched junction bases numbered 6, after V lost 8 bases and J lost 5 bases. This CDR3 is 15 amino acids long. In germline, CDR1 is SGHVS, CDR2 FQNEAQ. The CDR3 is CASRLAGGLGDTQYF. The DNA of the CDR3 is TGTGCCAGCCGACTAGCGGGAGGGTTGGGAGATACGCAGTATTTT.

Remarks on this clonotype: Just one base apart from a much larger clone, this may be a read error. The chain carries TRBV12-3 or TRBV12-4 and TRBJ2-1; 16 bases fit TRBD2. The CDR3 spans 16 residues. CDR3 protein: CASSPGTSGRVNAQFF. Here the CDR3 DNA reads TGTGCCAGCAGTCCTGGGACTAGCGGGAGGGTGAATGCGCAGTTCTTC.

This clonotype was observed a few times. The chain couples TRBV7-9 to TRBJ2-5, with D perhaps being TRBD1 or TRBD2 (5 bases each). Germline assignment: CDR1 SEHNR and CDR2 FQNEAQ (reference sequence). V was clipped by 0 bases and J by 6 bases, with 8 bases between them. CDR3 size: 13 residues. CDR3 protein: CASSLAGPQTQYF. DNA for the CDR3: TGTGCCAGCAGCTTAGCGGGACCCCAGACCCAGTACTTC.

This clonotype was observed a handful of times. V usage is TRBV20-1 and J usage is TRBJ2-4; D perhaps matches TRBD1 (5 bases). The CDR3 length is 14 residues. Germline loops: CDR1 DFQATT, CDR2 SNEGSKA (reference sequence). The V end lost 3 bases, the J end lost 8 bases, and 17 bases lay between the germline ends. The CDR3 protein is CSASSDSGLDIQYF. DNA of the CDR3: TGCAGTGCTAGCTCCGATTCAGGGTTAGACATTCAGTACTTC.

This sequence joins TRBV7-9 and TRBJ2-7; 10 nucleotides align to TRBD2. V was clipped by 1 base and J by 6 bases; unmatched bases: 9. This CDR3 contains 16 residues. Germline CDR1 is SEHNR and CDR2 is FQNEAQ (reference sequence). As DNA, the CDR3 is TGTGCCAGCAGCTTAGGGGCTCTAGCGGGAGCACGCGAGCAGTACTTC. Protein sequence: CASSLGALAGAREQYF.

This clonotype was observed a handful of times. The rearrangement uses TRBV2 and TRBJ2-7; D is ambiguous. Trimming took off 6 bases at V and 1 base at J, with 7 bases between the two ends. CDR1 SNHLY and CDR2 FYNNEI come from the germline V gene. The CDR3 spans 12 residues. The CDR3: CASSPTSYEQYF. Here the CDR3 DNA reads TGTGCCAGCAGCCCAACTTCCTACGAGCAGTACTTC.

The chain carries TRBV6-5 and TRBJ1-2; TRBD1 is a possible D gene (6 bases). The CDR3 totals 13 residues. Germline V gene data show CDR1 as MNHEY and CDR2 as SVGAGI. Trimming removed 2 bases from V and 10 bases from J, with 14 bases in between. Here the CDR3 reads CASSYERGAVYTF. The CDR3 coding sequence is TGTGCCAGCAGTTACGAGAGGGGGGCCGTCTACACCTTC.

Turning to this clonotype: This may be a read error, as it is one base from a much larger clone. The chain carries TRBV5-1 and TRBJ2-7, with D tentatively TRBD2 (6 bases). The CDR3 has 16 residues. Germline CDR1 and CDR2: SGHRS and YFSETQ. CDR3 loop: CASSLGPTRRNYEQSF. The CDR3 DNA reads TGCGCCAGCAGCTTGGGACCGACTAGAAGGAACTACGAGCAGTCCTTC.

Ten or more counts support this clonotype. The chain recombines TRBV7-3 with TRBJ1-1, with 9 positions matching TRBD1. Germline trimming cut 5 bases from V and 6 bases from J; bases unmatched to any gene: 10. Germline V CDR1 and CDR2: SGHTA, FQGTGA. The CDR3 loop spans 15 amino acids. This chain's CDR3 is CASSASGTGKSEAFF. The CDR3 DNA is TGTGCCAGCAGCGCATCCGGGACAGGGAAATCTGAAGCTTTCTTT.